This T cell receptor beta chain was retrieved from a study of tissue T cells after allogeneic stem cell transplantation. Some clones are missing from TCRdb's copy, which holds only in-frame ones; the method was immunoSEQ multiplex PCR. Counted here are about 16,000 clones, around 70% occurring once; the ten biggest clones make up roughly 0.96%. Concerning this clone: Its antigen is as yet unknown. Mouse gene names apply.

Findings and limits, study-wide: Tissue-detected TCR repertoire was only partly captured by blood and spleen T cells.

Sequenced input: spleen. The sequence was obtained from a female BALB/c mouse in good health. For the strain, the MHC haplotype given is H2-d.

The part of the CDR3 DNA that was read is TGTGCCAGCAGCCAAGAAAACACCTTGTAC. Its protein product is CASSQENTLY. The full CDR3 protein reads CASSQENTLYF. The chain employs TRBV5 and TRBJ2-4; no reliable D call. The read is 1 residue too short to cover the CDR3 end, so that end is filled in from the germline J gene. Looked up from germline, CDR1 is LGHNA and CDR2 is YNLKQL (reference sequence). The ends were cut back, 0 bases at V and 5 bases at J, with 0 bases in the middle. The CDR3 spans 11 residues.